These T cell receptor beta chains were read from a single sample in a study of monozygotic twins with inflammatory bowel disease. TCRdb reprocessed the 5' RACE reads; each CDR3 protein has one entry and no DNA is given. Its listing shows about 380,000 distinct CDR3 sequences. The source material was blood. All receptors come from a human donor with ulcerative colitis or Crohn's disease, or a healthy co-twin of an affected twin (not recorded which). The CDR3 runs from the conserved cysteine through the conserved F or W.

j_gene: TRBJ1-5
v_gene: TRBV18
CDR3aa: CASSLTEGNQPQHF

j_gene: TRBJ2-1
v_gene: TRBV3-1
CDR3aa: CASTGRGVSYNEQFF

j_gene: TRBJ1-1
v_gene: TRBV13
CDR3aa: CASSETQGRMPKAFF

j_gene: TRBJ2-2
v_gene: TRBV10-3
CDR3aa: CAIRGAGSHTGELFF

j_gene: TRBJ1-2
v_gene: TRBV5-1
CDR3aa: CASRREGGYTF

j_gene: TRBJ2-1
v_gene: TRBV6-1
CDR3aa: CASTPDYRDREFYNEQFF

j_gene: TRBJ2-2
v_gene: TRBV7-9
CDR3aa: CASSLAIRGRNTGELFF

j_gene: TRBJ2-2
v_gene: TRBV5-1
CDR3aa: CASSFIRATGELFF

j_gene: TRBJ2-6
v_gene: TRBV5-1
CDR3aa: CASSLPILSGANVLTF

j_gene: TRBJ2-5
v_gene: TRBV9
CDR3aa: CASSVDGDVLGDQYF

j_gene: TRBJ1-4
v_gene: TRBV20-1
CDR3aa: CSARNYNEKLFF

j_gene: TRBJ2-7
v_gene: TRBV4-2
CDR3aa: CASSQDRGQRNEQYF

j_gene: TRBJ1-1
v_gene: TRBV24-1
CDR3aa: CATSLGRNTGAFF

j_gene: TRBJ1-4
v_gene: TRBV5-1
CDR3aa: CASRGTGGWSEKLFF

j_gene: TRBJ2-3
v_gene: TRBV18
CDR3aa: CASSPGGAWTDTQYF

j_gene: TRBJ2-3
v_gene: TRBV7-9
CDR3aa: CASSTGTGGPTDTQYF

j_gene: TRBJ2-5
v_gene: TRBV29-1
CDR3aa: CSVGTSGRETQYF

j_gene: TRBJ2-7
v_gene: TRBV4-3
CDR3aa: CASSQDLEYSYEQYF

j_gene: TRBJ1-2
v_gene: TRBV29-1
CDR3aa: CSVSIKPYGYTF

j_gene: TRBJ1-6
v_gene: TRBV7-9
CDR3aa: CASSSSQGALNSPLHF

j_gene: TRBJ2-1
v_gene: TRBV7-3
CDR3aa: CASSLLGISSYNEQFF

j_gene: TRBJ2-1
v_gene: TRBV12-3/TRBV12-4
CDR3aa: CASSFGTLIYNEQFF

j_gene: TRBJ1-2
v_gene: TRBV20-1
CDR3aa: CSANSGGSALYGYTF

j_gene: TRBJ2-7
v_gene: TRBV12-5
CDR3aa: CASGLGRGQGYEQYF

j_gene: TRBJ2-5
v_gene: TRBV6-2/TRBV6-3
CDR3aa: CASSYFLAGGTQYF

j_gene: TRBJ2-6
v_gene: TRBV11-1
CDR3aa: CASSSRDRVPTSSGANVLTF

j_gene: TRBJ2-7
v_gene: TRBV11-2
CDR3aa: CASSRTSGGLSYEQYF

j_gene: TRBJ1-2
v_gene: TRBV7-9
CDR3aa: CASSPRTGLNYGYTF

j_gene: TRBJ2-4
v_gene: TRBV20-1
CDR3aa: CSARDSAENIQYF

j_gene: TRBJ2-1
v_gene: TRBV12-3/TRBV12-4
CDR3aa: CASSGGQGSGEQFF

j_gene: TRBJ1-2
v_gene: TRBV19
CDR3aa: CASSAQEGVDYGYTF

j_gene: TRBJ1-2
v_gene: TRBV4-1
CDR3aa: CASSQDLTSKMNGYTF

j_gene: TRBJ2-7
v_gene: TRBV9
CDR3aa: CASSVGGMDSTYEQYF

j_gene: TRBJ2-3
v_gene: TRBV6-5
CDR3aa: CASSYTPQGTDTQYF

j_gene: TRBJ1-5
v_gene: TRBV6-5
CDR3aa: CASSYSDSIHQPQHF